This TCR beta chain was captured by sequencing in a study of blood T cell repertoires in COVID-19. Study-level information: Material from acute and convalescent COVID-19 was sourced from the United States, Italy and Spain. Sources were T cells, B-cell-depleted T cells, or PBMCs; the material itself was cDNA or gDNA.

CDR3 length: 15 residues. V shed 5 bases and J 3 bases; nucleotides not matched to a gene: 6. CDR1 and CDR2 from the germline V gene are SGHRS and YFSETQ. Original data processing: Reference gene primers were amplified, and this amplification served to estimate nucleated cell counts. Clones were read by immunoSEQ multiplex PCR, and TCRdb kept only the in-frame ones, dropping some. The V and J calls and clone size are taken from that table; D and trimming were inferred from the DNA. There are 65,000 to 75,000 clones in the sample; around 83% occur only once, and 40% to 45% lies in the top ten. The sample comprised peripheral blood. This TCR came from a man of 80 years or more with acute or convalescent COVID-19. The chain combines TRBV5-1 with TRBJ2-2; TRBD1 matches at 8 bases. The CDR3 DNA reads as TGCGCCAGCAGATTTTTGGACAGGGACACCGGGGAGCTGTTTTTT. Its translation: CASRFLDRDTGELFF.